A single sample is the source of the 13 T cell receptor beta chains below, sequenced in a study of breast tumors, draining lymph nodes, adjacent tissues. Breast cancer patients provided tissue from their axillary draining lymph nodes. TCRdb redid the calling of the multiplex PCR reads with MiXCR, one entry per CDR3 protein. Among roughly 220,000 distinct CDR3 sequences listed, under 40% were seen once. The sequencing input was axillary lymph node tissue. These receptors were taken from a female donor with breast cancer. Some clones in this sample may be carry-over from other donors' samples.

The genes are TRBV5-1 and TRBJ2-3; D tentatively reads TRBD1 or TRBD2 (6 bases each). V was cut by 9 bases and J by 6 bases, with 17 bases left in between. CDR1 is SGHRS and CDR2 is YFSETQ in the germline V gene. This CDR3 has 13 amino acids. CDR3 coding DNA: TGCGCCACCATGTCGGGGGCGAGCGATACGCAGTATTTT. Translated: CATMSGASDTQYF.

This clonotype appeared many times. A junction boundary mismatches the germline segment, possibly from a read error. The V call is TRBV6-6, the J call TRBJ1-2; D is undetermined. The CDR3 has 18 residues. Per germline, CDR1 MNHNY and CDR2 SVGAGI (reference sequence). The DNA of the CDR3 is TGTGCCAGCAGTCACTCGAGACGTCCAGGCGGCCCTAACTATGGCTACACCTTC. It codes for CASSHSRRPGGPNYGYTF.

This clonotype is a singleton in its sample. The rearrangement joins TRBV15 to TRBJ1-3, with 7 nucleotides matching TRBD1. Trimming removed 3 bases from V and 6 bases from J; junction bases left unmatched: 8. The CDR3 extends over 15 amino acids. The V gene's germline CDR1 is LNHNV and CDR2 YYDKDF (reference sequence). The CDR3 loop is CATSSYKGAKNTIYF. CDR3 sequence (DNA): TGTGCCACCAGCAGTTACAAGGGGGCTAAAAACACCATATATTTT.

This clonotype was detected ten times or more. The V gene is TRBV5-1, the J gene TRBJ2-2; 11 positions match TRBD2. Germline V gene lookup returns CDR1 SGHRS and CDR2 YFSETQ. This CDR3 is 17 amino acids long. V shed 3 bases and J 5 bases; nucleotides not matched to a gene: 9. CDR3 in DNA: TGCGCCAGCAGCTCGAGGCCGGGACTAGCGGCTACCGGGGAGCTGTTTTTT. It specifies CASSSRPGLAATGELFF.

The chain couples TRBV6-1 to TRBJ2-2; a weak D match, TRBD1 (5 bases). V was trimmed by 5 bases and J by 4 bases, leaving 11 bases between them. CDR3 size: 14 residues. CDR1 and CDR2 from the germline V gene are MNHNS and SASEGT. In nucleotides, the CDR3 is TGTGCCAGCAGTCAAAAGGGGTTCACCGGGGAGCTGTTTTTT. Its translation: CASSQKGFTGELFF.

This clonotype was found many times. The J gene is TRBJ2-3, the V gene TRBV6-6; possible D gene TRBD2, 5 bases. V was cut by 2 bases and J by 3 bases, with 6 bases left in between. Germline CDR1 is MNHNY and CDR2 is SVGAGI (reference sequence). CDR3 length: 13 residues. The CDR3 reads CASSYPGTDTQYF. The CDR3 nucleotides are TGTGCCAGCAGTTACCCGGGGACAGATACGCAGTATTTT.

V gene TRBV3-1 combines with J gene TRBJ2-5, with D possibly matching TRBD1 (5 bases). Trimming cost V 1 base and J 5 bases, with 11 bases left between them. This CDR3 is 14 amino acids long. Germline V gives CDR1 LGHDT, CDR2 YNNKEL (reference sequence). CDR3: CASSQGSSGETQYF. The CDR3 region has the DNA TGTGCCAGCAGCCAAGGGTCTTCAGGGGAGACCCAGTACTTC.

This clonotype was recorded at least ten times. The genes are TRBV7-2 and TRBJ1-3; 8 positions agree with TRBD1. CDR1 is SGHTA, CDR2 FQGNSA, per germline. The CDR3 consists of 15 residues. J gave up 3 bases and V 4 bases, and 5 bases lay outside the gene matches. The CDR3 protein is CASSSGQGVGNTIYF. The CDR3 DNA reads TGTGCCAGCAGCTCCGGACAGGGCGTTGGAAACACCATATATTTT.

This sequence joins TRBV29-1 and TRBJ2-7; tentative D call: TRBD1 (5 bases). The CDR3 covers 11 residues. V dropped 6 bases and J dropped 5 bases, with 11 bases sitting between them. Germline CDR1 is SQVTM and CDR2 is ANQGSEA. CDR3: CSVEQVNEQYF. The CDR3 bases are TGCAGCGTAGAACAGGTAAACGAGCAGTACTTC.

In this sample, this clonotype turned up many times. The chain links TRBV7-6 to TRBJ2-1; 9 nucleotides match TRBD2. Germline-derived CDR1 and CDR2 are SGHVS and FNYEAQ. V gave up 1 base and J gave up 10 bases; unmatched junction bases: 2. There are 13 residues in the CDR3. The CDR3, as DNA: TGTGCCAGCAGCTTAGTTGCGGGGGGGGAGCAGTTCTTC. Translation: CASSLVAGGEQFF.

On this clonotype itself: In this CDR3 the conserved last residue, phenylalanine or tryptophan, is missing, so a read error is likely. The DNA is omitted, as the CDR3 cannot be located on it reliably, and the CDR3 follows TCRdb's listing. This chain uses TRBV7-9 with TRBJ2-5; the table's D gene call, TRBD2, was not cross checked with the DNA. Germline V CDR1 and CDR2: SEHNR, FQNEAQ (reference sequence). The CDR3 is 14 residues long, ends included. This chain's CDR3 is CASSRSGVGETQHL.

Many counts were recorded for this clonotype. The gene calls are TRBV10-3 and TRBJ2-1; tentatively, D is TRBD1 (6 bases). CDR3 length: 12 residues. The germline gives CDR1 ENHRY, CDR2 SYGVKD. V dropped 5 bases and J dropped 6 bases, with 8 bases sitting between them. The CDR3 is CAISLGANEQFF. The DNA for the CDR3 is TGTGCCATCAGTCTGGGGGCCAATGAGCAGTTCTTC.

Turning to this clonotype: A much bigger clone sits one base away, suggesting this may be a read error. V is TRBV6-6 and J is TRBJ1-5; D may be TRBD1 (5 bases). This CDR3 spans 13 amino acids. Per germline, CDR1 MNHNY and CDR2 SVGAGI (reference sequence). The V gene lost 5 bases and the J gene lost 5 bases, with 10 bases spanning the gap. The CDR3 DNA reads TGTGCCAGCAGTCACCAGGGTGATCAGCCCCAGCATTTT. Amino acids: CASSHQGDQPQHF.